This T cell receptor (beta chain) was identified during a study of T cells in Graves' hyperthyroidism and ophthalmopathy. Study context: Blood from the periphery was taken at initial diagnosis, before any treatment.

Template material for amplifying TCR beta CDR3 regions consisted of RNA transcripts. In the first-round RT-PCR of the TCR CDR3, the HTBI primer set was used. Each CDR3 protein gets one entry after TCRdb re-called the multiplex PCR reads with MiXCR. The sample lists roughly 530,000 distinct CDR3 sequences, about 15% occurring once. General study points: In the analysis, a 13 V-J model separated ophthalmopathy from stable hyperthyroidism.

In this sample, this clonotype turned up many times. Its target is unknown. With duration under 3 months, ophthalmopathy was active: Clinical Activity Score at least 3, NOSPECS at least 4. PBMCs were obtained from about 9 ml fresh peripheral blood. CDR1 MNHNS and CDR2 SASEGT come from the germline V gene. The CDR3 extends over 13 amino acids. Trimming cost V 6 bases and J 7 bases; bases outside gene matches: 5. The V call is TRBV6-1, the J call TRBJ2-5, with 10 bases identical to TRBD2. This sequence was found in a woman younger than 35 with Graves' ophthalmopathy. Specimen: blood. CDR3 region: CASSGTSDGTQYF. As DNA, the CDR3 is TGTGCCAGCAGCGGGACTAGCGATGGGACCCAGTACTTC.